The rows below give T cell receptor beta chains drawn from one sample of a study of T cell responses to AZD1222 COVID-19 vaccine. Produced via immunoSEQ multiplex PCR; TCRdb's table is partial and in-frame only. Found here are some 100,000 clones, about 86% of them singletons; the top ten hold approximately 3.3%. The sequencing here drew on peripheral blood, taken on day 0 of AZD1222 vaccination. Source of these receptors: an adult in good health. Both conserved end residues are part of each CDR3. A D gene is named only where the DNA matches it firmly. Only part of the rows carry a size: once, few, many, or a class if the clone is expanded.

v_call: TRBV18; clone_size: NA; j_call: TRBJ2-2; d_call: TRBD1; cdr3_length: 17; cdr3_nt: TGTGCCAGCTCACCCAGGCCGGGACAGGGACGGGACGGGGAGCTGTTTTTT; cdr3_aa: CASSPRPGQGRDGELFF
v_call: TRBV7-2; clone_size: NA; j_call: TRBJ1-5; d_call: NA; cdr3_length: 14; cdr3_nt: TGTGCCAGCAGCTTAGCAGGGGGATACCAGCCCCAGCATTTT; cdr3_aa: CASSLAGGYQPQHF
v_call: TRBV7-3; clone_size: once; j_call: TRBJ1-2; d_call: TRBD1; cdr3_length: 12; cdr3_nt: TGTGCCAGCGGACAGGGAAACTATGGCTACACCTTC; cdr3_aa: CASGQGNYGYTF
v_call: TRBV7-3; clone_size: NA; j_call: TRBJ2-1; d_call: TRBD1; cdr3_length: 15; cdr3_nt: TGTGCCAGCAGCCGTGGACAGGGCTATTACAATGAGCAGTTCTTC; cdr3_aa: CASSRGQGYYNEQFF
v_call: TRBV24-1; clone_size: NA; j_call: TRBJ1-6; d_call: TRBD1; cdr3_length: 16; cdr3_nt: TGTGCCACCATTACCGGACAGGGTCACCCAGGTTCACCCCTCCACTTT; cdr3_aa: CATITGQGHPGSPLHF
v_call: TRBV11-2; clone_size: NA; j_call: TRBJ1-2; d_call: NA; cdr3_length: 14; cdr3_nt: TGTGCCAGCAGCTTAGGGCAGGGGAACTATGGCTACACCTTC; cdr3_aa: CASSLGQGNYGYTF
v_call: TRBV29-1; clone_size: NA; j_call: TRBJ1-2; d_call: TRBD1; cdr3_length: 13; cdr3_nt: TGCAGCGTTGGGACAGGGACAGTAAATGGCTACACCTTC; cdr3_aa: CSVGTGTVNGYTF
v_call: TRBV18; clone_size: once; j_call: TRBJ1-4; d_call: NA; cdr3_length: 12; cdr3_nt: TGTGCCAGCTCACCCGGGGGTGAAAAACTGTTTTTT; cdr3_aa: CASSPGGEKLFF
v_call: TRBV7-2; clone_size: NA; j_call: TRBJ2-2; d_call: NA; cdr3_length: 15; cdr3_nt: TGTGCCAGCAGCTTAGATCGACGAGGAACCGGGGAGCTGTTTTTT; cdr3_aa: CASSLDRRGTGELFF
v_call: TRBV9; clone_size: few; j_call: TRBJ1-3; d_call: TRBD1; cdr3_length: 17; cdr3_nt: TGTGCCAGCAGCCTCCGGGACAGGGTTTTCTCTGGAAACACCATATATTTT; cdr3_aa: CASSLRDRVFSGNTIYF
v_call: TRBV5-5; clone_size: few; j_call: TRBJ1-5; d_call: NA; cdr3_length: 15; cdr3_nt: TGTGCCAGCACCCTGGGACGGGGGTCCAATCAGCCCCAGCATTTT; cdr3_aa: CASTLGRGSNQPQHF
v_call: TRBV19; clone_size: NA; j_call: TRBJ1-2; d_call: TRBD1; cdr3_length: 15; cdr3_nt: TGTGCCAGTTCGGGACAGCTACTCACTAACTATGGCTACACCTTC; cdr3_aa: CASSGQLLTNYGYTF
v_call: TRBV11-1; clone_size: NA; j_call: TRBJ2-5; d_call: NA; cdr3_length: 15; cdr3_nt: TGTGCCAGCAGCTTAGACGGACTGAGCCAAGAGACCCAGTACTTC; cdr3_aa: CASSLDGLSQETQYF
v_call: TRBV7-6; clone_size: NA; j_call: TRBJ2-5; d_call: NA; cdr3_length: 15; cdr3_nt: TGTGCCAGCAGCTTAGCGGGCGGACTCCAAGAGACCCAGTACTTC; cdr3_aa: CASSLAGGLQETQYF
v_call: TRBV18; clone_size: NA; j_call: TRBJ1-4; d_call: NA; cdr3_length: 14; cdr3_nt: TGTGCCAGCTCACCCCTCGAGGGTGATGAAAAACTGTTTTTT; cdr3_aa: CASSPLEGDEKLFF
v_call: TRBV19; clone_size: NA; j_call: TRBJ2-1; d_call: TRBD1; cdr3_length: 16; cdr3_nt: TGTGCCAGTAGCCCGGTCCACAGGGGTAGAAACAATGAGCAGTTCTTC; cdr3_aa: CASSPVHRGRNNEQFF
v_call: TRBV7-9; clone_size: few; j_call: TRBJ1-3; d_call: NA; cdr3_length: 12; cdr3_nt: TGTGCCAGCAGCTTTACCGGAAACACCATATATTTT; cdr3_aa: CASSFTGNTIYF
v_call: TRBV6-5; clone_size: few; j_call: TRBJ1-5; d_call: NA; cdr3_length: 11; cdr3_nt: TGTGCCAGCTCTAGGGCGGAGCCCCAGCATTTT; cdr3_aa: CASSRAEPQHF
v_call: TRBV11-2; clone_size: NA; j_call: TRBJ2-7; d_call: NA; cdr3_length: 11; cdr3_nt: TGTGCCAGCAGCTTAGGCCGGTTGGCGTACTTC; cdr3_aa: CASSLGRLAYF
v_call: TRBV4-1; clone_size: NA; j_call: TRBJ2-3; d_call: NA; cdr3_length: 17; cdr3_nt: TGCGCCAGCAGCCAAGAGGGGGCCGGTCCCGGCACAGATACGCAGTATTTT; cdr3_aa: CASSQEGAGPGTDTQYF
v_call: TRBV5-1; clone_size: once; j_call: TRBJ1-1; d_call: NA; cdr3_length: 14; cdr3_nt: TGCGCCAGCAGCTTGCGGACTCTGAACACTGAAGCTTTCTTT; cdr3_aa: CASSLRTLNTEAFF
v_call: TRBV28; clone_size: few; j_call: TRBJ1-6; d_call: NA; cdr3_length: 16; cdr3_nt: TGTGCCAGCAGTTTATGGGGCAGGGGCTCGCGGTCACCCCTCCACTTT; cdr3_aa: CASSLWGRGSRSPLHF
v_call: TRBV18; clone_size: NA; j_call: TRBJ1-6; d_call: TRBD1; cdr3_length: 15; cdr3_nt: TGTGCCAGCTCACAACAGGGGTCGTATAATTCACCCCTCCACTTT; cdr3_aa: CASSQQGSYNSPLHF
v_call: TRBV19; clone_size: NA; j_call: TRBJ1-1; d_call: NA; cdr3_length: 13; cdr3_nt: TGTGCCAGTGGGAACACAGAAAACACTGAAGCTTTCTTT; cdr3_aa: CASGNTENTEAFF
v_call: TRBV19; clone_size: once; j_call: TRBJ2-1; d_call: NA; cdr3_length: 15; cdr3_nt: TGTGCCAGTACCCCTTGGGGGAGCGTTAACAATGAGCAGTTCTTC; cdr3_aa: CASTPWGSVNNEQFF
v_call: TRBV5-1; clone_size: NA; j_call: TRBJ2-5; d_call: NA; cdr3_length: 12; cdr3_nt: TGCGCCAGCAGCCCGATAGGGGAGACCCAGTACTTC; cdr3_aa: CASSPIGETQYF
v_call: TRBV6-2/TRBV6-3; clone_size: NA; j_call: TRBJ1-5; d_call: NA; cdr3_length: 12; cdr3_nt: TGTGCCAGCAGTAACGCTAATCAGCCCCAGCATTTT; cdr3_aa: CASSNANQPQHF
v_call: TRBV25-1; clone_size: NA; j_call: TRBJ2-6; d_call: TRBD1; cdr3_length: 18; cdr3_nt: TGTGCCAGCATGACTCCCGGGGGACAGGCGTCCGGGGCCAACGTCCTGACTTTC; cdr3_aa: CASMTPGGQASGANVLTF
v_call: TRBV12-3/TRBV12-4; clone_size: once; j_call: TRBJ2-1; d_call: NA; cdr3_length: 13; cdr3_nt: TGTGCCAGCAGTTCCCCCGCGGCCGATGAGCAGTTCTTC; cdr3_aa: CASSSPAADEQFF
v_call: TRBV5-1; clone_size: once; j_call: TRBJ1-5; d_call: NA; cdr3_length: 13; cdr3_nt: TGCGCCAGCAGCGTTGATAGCAATCAGCCCCAGCATTTT; cdr3_aa: CASSVDSNQPQHF
v_call: TRBV9; clone_size: NA; j_call: TRBJ2-2; d_call: TRBD1; cdr3_length: 17; cdr3_nt: TGTGCCAGCAGCGTAGGAGGGCAGGGGGCGCGGACCGGGGAGCTGTTTTTT; cdr3_aa: CASSVGGQGARTGELFF
v_call: TRBV6-5; clone_size: NA; j_call: TRBJ1-1; d_call: NA; cdr3_length: 11; cdr3_nt: TGTGCCAGTGCGCGGGGGCGTGAAGCTTTCTTT; cdr3_aa: CASARGREAFF
v_call: TRBV19; clone_size: few; j_call: TRBJ1-5; d_call: NA; cdr3_length: 12; cdr3_nt: TGTGCCAGTAGTCCCGTCGGGCAGCCCCAGCATTTT; cdr3_aa: CASSPVGQPQHF
v_call: TRBV3-1/TRBV3-2; clone_size: NA; j_call: TRBJ2-7; d_call: TRBD1; cdr3_length: 14; cdr3_nt: TGTGCCAGCAGCCTCTCGGGACAGGACTACGAGCAGTACTTC; cdr3_aa: CASSLSGQDYEQYF
v_call: TRBV7-8; clone_size: NA; j_call: TRBJ1-5; d_call: NA; cdr3_length: 14; cdr3_nt: TGTGCCAGCAGCTTAGGATATAGCAATCAGCCCCAGCATTTT; cdr3_aa: CASSLGYSNQPQHF
v_call: TRBV6-5; clone_size: NA; j_call: TRBJ1-6; d_call: NA; cdr3_length: 14; cdr3_nt: TGTGCCAGCAGTCCATTTGGGCGGATGTCACCCCTCCACTTT; cdr3_aa: CASSPFGRMSPLHF
v_call: TRBV20-1; clone_size: NA; j_call: TRBJ2-4; d_call: NA; cdr3_length: 13; cdr3_nt: TGCAGTGCTAGTAGGCACCCCAAAAACATTCAGTACTTC; cdr3_aa: CSASRHPKNIQYF
v_call: TRBV2; clone_size: few; j_call: TRBJ1-5; d_call: NA; cdr3_length: 14; cdr3_nt: TGTGCCAGCAAACCGCGAAATAGCAATCAGCCCCAGCATTTT; cdr3_aa: CASKPRNSNQPQHF
v_call: TRBV5-4; clone_size: NA; j_call: TRBJ1-1; d_call: NA; cdr3_length: 13; cdr3_nt: TGTGCCAGCAGCTTGCGACAGAACACTGAAGCTTTCTTT; cdr3_aa: CASSLRQNTEAFF
v_call: TRBV19; clone_size: NA; j_call: TRBJ1-6; d_call: TRBD1; cdr3_length: 16; cdr3_nt: TGTGCCAGTAGTATCTCCGGGACAGGGGCCCATTCACCCCTCCACTTT; cdr3_aa: CASSISGTGAHSPLHF
v_call: TRBV4-1; clone_size: NA; j_call: TRBJ1-2; d_call: TRBD1; cdr3_length: 16; cdr3_nt: TGCGCCAGCAGCCAATCCGGGACAGGGGGCATCTATGGCTACACCTTC; cdr3_aa: CASSQSGTGGIYGYTF
v_call: TRBV7-9; clone_size: NA; j_call: TRBJ1-6; d_call: NA; cdr3_length: 16; cdr3_nt: TGTGCCAGCAGCTTAAACGGGCAGTCCTATAATTCACCCCTCCACTTT; cdr3_aa: CASSLNGQSYNSPLHF
v_call: TRBV5-1; clone_size: NA; j_call: TRBJ1-3; d_call: TRBD1; cdr3_length: 17; cdr3_nt: TGCGCCAGCAGCTTTCAAGGACAGGAGGGGGCTGGAAACACCATATATTTT; cdr3_aa: CASSFQGQEGAGNTIYF
v_call: TRBV7-3; clone_size: NA; j_call: TRBJ2-2; d_call: NA; cdr3_length: 13; cdr3_nt: TGTGCCAGCAGCTTCTCTTCCACCGGGGAGCTGTTTTTT; cdr3_aa: CASSFSSTGELFF
v_call: TRBV5-6; clone_size: NA; j_call: TRBJ2-6; d_call: NA; cdr3_length: 16; cdr3_nt: TGTGCCAGCAGCTTGTATCTTAACTCTGGGGCCAACGTCCTGACTTTC; cdr3_aa: CASSLYLNSGANVLTF
v_call: TRBV15; clone_size: NA; j_call: TRBJ1-4; d_call: NA; cdr3_length: 15; cdr3_nt: TGTGCCACCAGCAGAGACGGGGGACCTCCTGAAAAACTGTTTTTT; cdr3_aa: CATSRDGGPPEKLFF
v_call: TRBV6-2/TRBV6-3; clone_size: few; j_call: TRBJ1-2; d_call: NA; cdr3_length: 13; cdr3_nt: TGTGCCAGCAGTTTCCGGGCTAACTATGGCTACACCTTC; cdr3_aa: CASSFRANYGYTF
v_call: TRBV19; clone_size: NA; j_call: TRBJ1-5; d_call: NA; cdr3_length: 13; cdr3_nt: TGTGCCAGTATGGGGCAGGTGATGAGGCCCCAGCATTTT; cdr3_aa: CASMGQVMRPQHF
v_call: TRBV3-1/TRBV3-2; clone_size: NA; j_call: TRBJ1-1; d_call: TRBD1; cdr3_length: 16; cdr3_nt: TGTGCCAGCAGCCAAAACAGGGGGCTATCGAACACTGAAGCTTTCTTT; cdr3_aa: CASSQNRGLSNTEAFF
v_call: TRBV19; clone_size: NA; j_call: TRBJ2-2; d_call: NA; cdr3_length: 15; cdr3_nt: TGTGCCAGCACCCTACGGGGGGCGCAAACCGGGGAGCTGTTTTTT; cdr3_aa: CASTLRGAQTGELFF
v_call: TRBV4-2; clone_size: NA; j_call: TRBJ2-5; d_call: NA; cdr3_length: 15; cdr3_nt: TGTGCCAGCAGCCCCTCTAGGGGGGGCCAAGAGACCCAGTACTTC; cdr3_aa: CASSPSRGGQETQYF
v_call: TRBV4-2; clone_size: NA; j_call: TRBJ2-7; d_call: TRBD2; cdr3_length: 15; cdr3_nt: TGTGCCAGCAGCCAAGAGAGAGCGGGGGGCTACGAGCAGTACTTC; cdr3_aa: CASSQERAGGYEQYF
v_call: TRBV30; clone_size: few; j_call: TRBJ1-6; d_call: NA; cdr3_length: 16; cdr3_nt: TGTGCCTGGAGTCAAACCCCCCGGGACGGTGATTCACCCCTCCACTTT; cdr3_aa: CAWSQTPRDGDSPLHF
v_call: TRBV5-1; clone_size: NA; j_call: TRBJ2-3; d_call: NA; cdr3_length: 14; cdr3_nt: TGCGCCAGCAGCTTTAGGGAAGGCACAGATACGCAGTATTTT; cdr3_aa: CASSFREGTDTQYF
v_call: TRBV7-3; clone_size: NA; j_call: TRBJ2-1; d_call: NA; cdr3_length: 13; cdr3_nt: TGTGCCAGCAGCCATTACGCGAGAAATGAGCAGTTCTTC; cdr3_aa: CASSHYARNEQFF